This paragraph reports one T cell receptor beta chain. Its antigen is unidentified. This record comes from a study of cytomegalovirus exposure and HLA in healthy donors. Turning to the study itself: The approximately 120 validation repertoires, a later analysis reported, used the same platform as the roughly 660 repertoires from the first cohort. Overall study results and limits: Rare sequences made up most TCRs, while some public TCRs were found in many donors.

CDR1 SGHVS and CDR2 FNYEAQ come from the germline V gene. V dropped 1 base and J dropped 3; count of bases not matched to a gene: 3. The CDR3 contains 15 residues. Sequenced by immunoSEQ multiplex PCR; TCRdb stores in-frame clones only, minus some. The sample lists 60,000 to 70,000 clones, 80% to 95% occurring once. The donors were part of the validation cohort of 100 to 150 subjects. That cohort was separate from the first cohort, which comprised 500 to 700 subjects. V is TRBV7-6 and J is TRBJ2-1, with TRBD1 matching over 7 bases. This TCR came from a man in his late teens or twenties in good health and CMV-seropositive. Input material: PBMCs. The CDR3 DNA follows: TGTGCCAGCAGCTTAGGGTCAGGGGGCTACAATGAGCAGTTCTTC. It encodes CASSLGSGGYNEQFF.